Listed here are 31 T cell receptor beta chains from one sample, sequenced in a study of T cell repertoires in cytomegalovirus infection. One entry per CDR3 protein, called by TCRdb with MiXCR from the reads. Counted here are 150,000 to 200,000 distinct CDR3 sequences, roughly 20% occurring once; the ten biggest clones make up roughly 2.9%. Sequencing was performed on PBMCs. These TCRs come from a human donor in good health (CMV status not recorded). Some clones in this sample may be carry-over from other donors' samples.

The CDR3 region is CASGQGYDQPQHF. The CDR3 DNA reads as TGTGCCAGCGGACAGGGGTACGACCAGCCCCAGCATTTT. The rearrangement uses TRBV12-3 or TRBV12-4 and TRBJ1-5, with 9 bases fitting TRBD1. This CDR3 is 13 amino acids long. V lost 8 bases, J lost 7 bases, and 6 bases stayed unmatched.

This clonotype was seen only once. This sequence may be a read error, since a much larger clone differs from it by one base. The chain joins TRBV12-3 or TRBV12-4 to TRBJ1-5; D might be TRBD1 (6 bases). This CDR3 has 14 amino acids. The CDR3 region has the DNA TGTGCCAGCAGCCTGGGGGGCTTTAATCAGCCCGAGCATTTT. Amino acids: CASSLGGFNQPEHF.

The rearrangement joins TRBV28 to TRBJ2-7; 8 nucleotides align to TRBD1. After removal of 6 bases from V and 4 bases from J, the junction contained 8 bases not matched to a gene. Germline-derived CDR1 and CDR2 are MDHEN and SYDVKM. The CDR3 totals 14 residues. The CDR3 bases are TGTGCCAGCAGGAAACAGGGGGGCTCGTACGAGCAGTACTTC. Residues: CASRKQGGSYEQYF.

In its sample, this clonotype was seen many times. This chain links TRBV12-3 or TRBV12-4 with TRBJ1-2; D is uncertain. With 6 bases removed from V and 2 bases from J, the gap between germline ends came to 10 bases. The CDR3 runs 13 residues. CDR3 sequence (DNA): TGTGCCAGCAGGCGAGACGGAAACTATGGCTACACCTTC. Amino acid sequence: CASRRDGNYGYTF.

This clonotype showed up just a few times. This rearrangement joins TRBV6-6 to TRBJ1-1, with 9 bases lining up with TRBD1. The CDR3 loop spans 15 amino acids. With 6 bases clipped from V and 5 bases from J, the junction kept 10 bases outside the gene matches. Germline V gene lookup returns CDR1 MNHNY and CDR2 SVGAGI (reference sequence). CDR3 sequence (DNA): TGTGCCAGCAGACCCAGGACAGGGGCACTGACTGAAGCTTTCTTT. Its translation is CASRPRTGALTEAFF.

This chain connects TRBV29-1 to TRBJ2-4, with a possible D match to TRBD2 (6 bases). CDR1 is SQVTM, CDR2 ANQGSEA, per germline. With 4 bases removed from V and 7 bases from J, the gap between germline ends came to 11 bases. The CDR3 runs 12 residues. This CDR3 reads CSVVDYSNIQYF. The CDR3 coding sequence is TGCAGCGTTGTGGACTATTCGAACATTCAGTACTTC.

This clonotype was recorded a few times. The CDR3 sequence is CASSETERTSTYEQYF. CDR3 coding DNA: TGCGCCAGCAGCGAGACTGAGCGGACATCCACTTACGAGCAGTACTTC. J is TRBJ2-7 and V is TRBV10-2; D may be TRBD1 or TRBD2 (5 bases each). V was clipped by 6 bases and J by 4 bases, with 22 bases between them. Germline V gene data show CDR1 as WSHSY and CDR2 as SAAADI. The CDR3 is 16 amino acids.

This clonotype was detected only a few times. V gene TRBV29-1 combines with J gene TRBJ2-5, with 8 bases aligning to TRBD1. Germline V gene lookup returns CDR1 SQVTM and CDR2 ANQGSEA. Trimming cost V 5 bases and J 5 bases; bases outside gene matches: 10. CDR3 size: 14 residues. CDR3 amino acids: CSVPPGTGWETQYF. CDR3 DNA sequence: TGCAGCGTTCCACCCGGGACAGGCTGGGAGACCCAGTACTTC.

This clonotype was recorded many times. The chain employs TRBV5-6 and TRBJ2-3; D assignment may be TRBD1 or TRBD2 (5 bases each). Germline CDR1 and CDR2: SGHDT and YYEEEE. This CDR3 region has 15 residues. V was cut by 1 base and J by 3 bases, with 12 bases left in between. In DNA form, the CDR3 reads TGTGCCAGCAGCTTGCCGGGACGGATTACAGATACGCAGTATTTT. Encoded protein: CASSLPGRITDTQYF.

V and J are TRBV20-1 and TRBJ2-2; 8 bases fit TRBD1. Germline trimming cut 0 bases from V and 4 bases from J; bases unmatched to any gene: 7. Germline V gives CDR1 DFQATT, CDR2 SNEGSKA (reference sequence). There are 16 residues in the CDR3. The CDR3 sequence is CSARDSGQGPTGELFF. In DNA form, the CDR3 reads TGCAGTGCTAGAGATTCAGGACAGGGACCCACCGGGGAGCTGTTTTTT.

This clonotype has just a few counts. The chain combines TRBV3-1 with TRBJ1-1; TRBD1 matches at 10 bases. Looked up from germline, CDR1 is LGHDT and CDR2 is YNNKEL (reference sequence). V was pared by 4 bases and J by 4 bases, with 12 bases of the junction left unmatched. The CDR3 has 17 amino acids. This CDR3 is CASSLRGQGRRFTEAFF. The CDR3 DNA follows: TGTGCCAGCAGCCTCAGGGGACAGGGGCGACGGTTCACTGAAGCTTTCTTT.

This clonotype turned up a few times. The chain combines TRBV6-1 with TRBJ2-7; D is undetermined. The V end lost 0 bases, the J end lost 0 bases, and 9 bases lay between the germline ends. The CDR3 runs to 15 residues. Germline CDR1 and CDR2: MNHNS and SASEGT. The CDR3 bases are TGTGCCAGCAGTGAAGCGCTGACGAACTCCTACGAGCAGTACTTC. Protein product: CASSEALTNSYEQYF.

The rearrangement links TRBV19 to TRBJ1-1; tentative D call: TRBD1 (5 bases). From germline, CDR1 is LNHDA and CDR2 SQIVND (reference sequence). This CDR3 contains 17 residues. The V and J ends lost 7 bases and 4 bases respectively, with 25 bases between them. The CDR3 loop is CASTLPTLTGLVTEAFF. The CDR3 DNA is TGTGCCAGTACCCTTCCAACCCTTACAGGTCTGGTCACTGAAGCTTTCTTT.

This clonotype was recorded a few times. This sequence joins TRBV6-6 and TRBJ2-7, with 7 positions matching TRBD2. The CDR3 has 14 residues. With 6 bases clipped from V and 3 bases from J, the junction kept 8 bases outside the gene matches. Germline V CDR1 and CDR2: MNHNY, SVGAGI (reference sequence). This CDR3 reads CASSSGEGRYEQYF. DNA of the CDR3: TGTGCCAGCAGCTCGGGGGAGGGACGCTACGAGCAGTACTTC.

This clonotype was picked up many times. The V gene is TRBV6-6, the J gene TRBJ2-5, with no clear D. Trimming took off 0 bases at V and 5 bases at J, with 4 bases between the two ends. CDR3 size: 12 residues. The germline CDR1 and CDR2 sequences are MNHNY and SVGAGI (reference sequence). This chain's CDR3 is CASSYSPETQYF. CDR3 DNA sequence: TGTGCCAGCAGTTACTCTCCGGAGACCCAGTACTTC.

The J gene is TRBJ2-7, the V gene TRBV7-9; TRBD2 matches 7 bases. Germline V gene sequence: CDR1 SEHNR, CDR2 FQNEAQ (reference sequence). This CDR3 spans 14 amino acids. J lost 4 bases, V lost 5 bases, and 8 bases had no gene match. The CDR3 protein is CASSQGGVAYEQYF. Written as DNA, the CDR3 is TGTGCCAGCAGCCAGGGAGGGGTAGCTTACGAGCAGTACTTC.

There are many counts of this clonotype. This chain joins TRBV7-9 and TRBJ2-3; D is perhaps TRBD2 (6 bases). The germline CDR1 and CDR2 sequences are SEHNR and FQNEAQ (reference sequence). Trimming shortened V by 7 bases and J by 8 bases, and 16 bases separated the two germline ends. The CDR3 spans 13 residues. The CDR3 here is CASTIGLEGTQYF. The CDR3 DNA is TGTGCCAGCACCATTGGGTTGGAGGGTACGCAGTATTTT.

This clonotype was seen more than once but under ten times. The chain joins TRBV6-2 or TRBV6-3 to TRBJ1-2; 10 bases agree with TRBD1. The CDR3 consists of 14 residues. Trimming at V came to 8 bases and at J to 7 bases, leaving 10 bases not matched to a gene. Germline-derived CDR1 and CDR2 are MNHEY and SVGEGT. CDR3: CASLRDRGLVGYTF. In nucleotides, the CDR3 is TGTGCCAGCCTCCGGGACAGGGGCCTAGTTGGCTACACCTTC.

There are many counts of this clonotype. The V gene is TRBV19, the J gene TRBJ2-7; 8 bases are a match to TRBD2. The junction had 9 bases not matched to a gene; V was cut back by 5 bases and J by 6 bases. The CDR3 is 14 amino acids. In germline, CDR1 is LNHDA, CDR2 SQIVND (reference sequence). The CDR3 protein is CASSVTGTRGEQYF. In nucleotides, the CDR3 is TGTGCCAGTAGTGTTACCGGGACTAGAGGCGAGCAGTACTTC.

This chain links TRBV12-3 or TRBV12-4 with TRBJ1-6, with D uncertain. Between the trimmed V and J ends, which lost 1 base and 7 bases, there was a span of 14 bases. The length of the CDR3 is 16 residues. The CDR3 loop is CASSLDVTAGNSPLHF. In nucleotides, the CDR3 is TGTGCCAGCAGTTTAGACGTGACGGCGGGGAATTCACCCCTCCACTTT.

V usage is TRBV11-2 and J usage is TRBJ2-5; the match to TRBD1 covers 11 bases. CDR3 length: 17 amino acids. Unmatched junction bases numbered 12, after V lost 5 bases and J lost 4 bases. Germline V gene lookup returns CDR1 SGHAT and CDR2 FQNNGV. This chain's CDR3 is CASSADRGRLGRETQYF. CDR3 nucleotides: TGTGCCAGCAGCGCGGACAGGGGGCGCTTAGGTCGAGAGACCCAGTACTTC.

There are many counts of this clonotype. This sequence joins TRBV7-2 and TRBJ1-3, with a possible D match to TRBD1 (5 bases). This CDR3 spans 13 amino acids. V lost 5 bases to trimming and J lost 0 bases, with 5 bases between them. Germline V gene data show CDR1 as SGHTA and CDR2 as FQGNSA. CDR3 nucleotide sequence: TGTGCCAGCAGCACAGGCTCTGGAAACACCATATATTTT. It is translated as CASSTGSGNTIYF.

This clonotype occurred a few times. The chain is built from TRBV5-1 and TRBJ2-7; D unresolved. This CDR3 contains 14 residues. Germline V gene data show CDR1 as SGHRS and CDR2 as YFSETQ. Trimming shortened V by 0 bases and J by 4 bases, and 11 bases separated the two germline ends. Here the CDR3 reads CASSLARGIYEQYF. CDR3 nucleotides: TGCGCCAGCAGCTTGGCCAGAGGAATATACGAGCAGTACTTC.

This clonotype was seen a handful of times. The genes are TRBV6-4 and TRBJ2-2, with D uncertain. The CDR3 is 13 residues long. Trimming left V 5 bases short and J 4 bases short, with 8 bases between. Germline V gives CDR1 MRHNA, CDR2 SNTAGT. CDR3 sequence reads: CASSRSGTGELFF. The DNA for the CDR3 is TGTGCCAGCAGTCGTTCGGGCACCGGGGAGCTGTTTTTT.

This clonotype was observed at least ten times. This chain joins TRBV2 and TRBJ2-3, with D unresolved. Germline values: CDR1 SNHLY, CDR2 FYNNEI. This CDR3 contains 12 residues. The V end lost 6 bases, the J end lost 4 bases, and 8 bases lay between the germline ends. For the CDR3, the DNA is TGTGCCAGCAGCGCAACCTCAGATACGCAGTATTTT. This translates into CASSATSDTQYF.

This clonotype was seen many times. The V and J genes are TRBV7-8 and TRBJ1-4; 8 bases are shared with TRBD1. CDR1 SGHVS and CDR2 FQNEAQ come from the germline V gene. This CDR3 contains 16 residues. Trimming at V came to 2 bases and at J to 6 bases, leaving 8 bases not matched to a gene. CDR3 nucleotide sequence: TGTGCCAGCAGCTTATATGGACAGGGAAATTATGAAAAACTGTTTTTT. This encodes CASSLYGQGNYEKLFF. Full variable domain (rest looked up from reference TRBV7-8 and TRBJ1-4): GAGVSQSPRYKVAKRGQDVALRCDPISGHVSLFWYQQALGQGPEFLTYFQNEAQLDKSGLPSDRFFAERPEGSVSTLKIQRTQQEDSAVYLCASSLYGQGNYEKLFFGSGTQLSVL.

The chain has TRBV6-5 and TRBJ1-2, with D unresolved. The CDR3 has 16 residues. The germline V gene has CDR1 MNHEY and CDR2 SVGAGI. The V end was cut by 5 bases, the J end by 3 bases, with 19 bases between. In nucleotides, the CDR3 is TGTGCCAGCAGTCCGACGACATGGGCAGATTACTATGGCTACACCTTC. Protein: CASSPTTWADYYGYTF.

This clonotype was found many times. The CDR3, as DNA: TGTGCCATCAGTGCTGAGGGGGGGACCCCCCTCCACTTT. Encoded protein: CAISAEGGTPLHF. The chain couples TRBV10-3 to TRBJ1-6; a possible D gene is TRBD1 (6 bases). The V end lost 4 bases, the J end lost 13 bases, and 14 bases lay between the germline ends. CDR3 length equals 13 residues. Germline V CDR1 and CDR2: ENHRY, SYGVKD.

This clonotype was seen only a few times. V gene TRBV29-1 combines with J gene TRBJ1-1; no firm D call. The V gene's germline CDR1 is SQVTM and CDR2 ANQGSEA. The V gene lost 4 bases and the J gene lost 6 bases, with 18 bases spanning the gap. The CDR3 extends over 14 amino acids. CDR3 bases: TGCAGCGTTGCCCATCGCGGGGAGAGGTCTGAAGCTTTCTTT. Translated, it gives CSVAHRGERSEAFF.

The V call is TRBV6-5, the J call TRBJ1-4; TRBD1 matches 12 bases. Germline V gene lookup returns CDR1 MNHEY and CDR2 SVGAGI. V was pared by 9 bases and J by 14 bases, with 10 bases of the junction left unmatched. CDR3 length: 13 residues. CDR3 nucleotide sequence: TGTGCCAGTAAATTCCGGGACAGGGGGCAGCTGTTTTTT. This codes for CASKFRDRGQLFF.

This chain uses TRBV10-3 with TRBJ2-7; D ambiguous. The CDR3 runs to 13 residues. V gave up 2 bases and J gave up 3 bases, with 8 bases separating them. Germline CDR1 ENHRY, CDR2 SYGVKD. DNA of the CDR3: TGTGCCATCAGTGAGAGAGAGAGCTACGAGCAGTACTTC. Its translation: CAISERESYEQYF.